This T cell receptor beta chain was captured by sequencing in a study of T cells in Graves' hyperthyroidism and ophthalmopathy. This clonotype was detected ten times or more. The target antigen is unknown. Patients were excluded because of uncontrolled infection, other autoimmune disease, pregnancy or lactation. Using about 10 ml of fresh peripheral blood, PBMCs were prepared. Study outcomes and limitations: Ophthalmopathy got predicted by the model a median around 6.6 months before its onset.

The germline V gene has CDR1 MDHEN and CDR2 SYDVKM. Trimming removed 7 bases from V and 5 bases from J, with 14 bases in between. The CDR3 totals 13 residues. Template material for amplifying TCR beta CDR3 regions consisted of RNA transcripts. First-round RT-PCR targeting the TCR CDR3 was performed with the HTBI primer set. TCRdb re-derived calls from the multiplex PCR reads in MiXCR, one entry per CDR3 protein. The sample consists of around 360,000 distinct CDR3 sequences, 13% to 15% of them appearing once. The receptor's source is a woman aged 60-75 years with Graves' ophthalmopathy. V gene TRBV28 combines with J gene TRBJ2-5; tentatively, D is TRBD1 (5 bases). The sequenced sample was blood. CDR3: CASTRGARETQYF. The DNA for the CDR3 is TGTGCCAGCACGCGTGGGGCCAGGGAGACCCAGTACTTC.